This T cell receptor (beta chain) was obtained from a study of cytomegalovirus exposure and HLA in healthy donors. Study findings and constraints: In a later analysis, about 17,000 TCR beta sequences were associated with HLA alleles at 0.05 false discovery rate. A cluster of highly shared sequence variants was likely a sequencing artifact. Specificity of three CMV-associated chains for CMV antigens was verified in vitro.

It was with 60 Vbeta and 13 Jbeta primers that the PCR ran. Produced via immunoSEQ multiplex PCR; TCRdb's table is partial and in-frame only. The sample yields some 200,000 clones, 80% to 85% seen once. Unmatched junction bases numbered 5, after V lost 4 bases and J lost 6 bases. The CDR3 has 14 amino acids. Looked up from germline, CDR1 is MGHRA and CDR2 is YSYEKL. On this clone itself: Its antigen is undetermined.

The source of this sequence is a woman in her thirties or forties in good health and CMV-seronegative. Sequenced material: PBMCs. V and J are TRBV4-1 and TRBJ2-2, with 7 bases lining up with TRBD1. The CDR3 DNA reads TGCGCCAGCAGCCCACGGACAGGACCCGGGGAGCTGTTTTTT. Its protein is CASSPRTGPGELFF.